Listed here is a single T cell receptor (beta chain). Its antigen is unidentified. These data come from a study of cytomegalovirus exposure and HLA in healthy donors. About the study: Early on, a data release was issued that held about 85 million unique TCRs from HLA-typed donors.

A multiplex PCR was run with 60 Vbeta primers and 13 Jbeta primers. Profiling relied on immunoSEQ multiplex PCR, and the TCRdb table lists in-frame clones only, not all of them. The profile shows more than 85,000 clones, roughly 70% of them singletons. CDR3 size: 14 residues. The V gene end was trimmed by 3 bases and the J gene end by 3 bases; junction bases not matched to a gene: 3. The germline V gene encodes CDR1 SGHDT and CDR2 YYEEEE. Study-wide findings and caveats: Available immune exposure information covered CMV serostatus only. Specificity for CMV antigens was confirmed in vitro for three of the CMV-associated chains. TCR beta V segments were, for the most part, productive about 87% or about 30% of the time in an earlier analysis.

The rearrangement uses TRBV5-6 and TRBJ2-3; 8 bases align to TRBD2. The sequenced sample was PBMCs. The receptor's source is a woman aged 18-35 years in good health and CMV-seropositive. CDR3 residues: CASSSGLETDTQYF. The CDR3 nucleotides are TGTGCCAGCAGCTCGGGACTAGAGACAGATACGCAGTATTTT.